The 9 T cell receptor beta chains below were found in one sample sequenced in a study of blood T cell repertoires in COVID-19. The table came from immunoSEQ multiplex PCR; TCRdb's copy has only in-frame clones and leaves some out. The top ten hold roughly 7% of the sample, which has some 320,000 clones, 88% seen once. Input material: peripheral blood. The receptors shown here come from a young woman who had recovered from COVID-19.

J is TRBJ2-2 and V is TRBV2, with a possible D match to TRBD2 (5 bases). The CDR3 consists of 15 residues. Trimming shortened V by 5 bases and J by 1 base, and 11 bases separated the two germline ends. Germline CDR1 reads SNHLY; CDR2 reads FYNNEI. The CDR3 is CASSSGRRNTGELFF. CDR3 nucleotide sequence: TGTGCCAGCAGTAGCGGTCGGAGGAACACCGGGGAGCTGTTTTTT.

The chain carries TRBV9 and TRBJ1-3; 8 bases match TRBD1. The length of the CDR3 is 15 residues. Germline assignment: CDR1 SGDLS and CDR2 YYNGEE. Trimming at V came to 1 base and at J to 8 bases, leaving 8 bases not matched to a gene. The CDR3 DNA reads TGTGCCAGCAGCGTATCAGGACAGGGAAAGGACACCATATATTTT. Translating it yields CASSVSGQGKDTIYF.

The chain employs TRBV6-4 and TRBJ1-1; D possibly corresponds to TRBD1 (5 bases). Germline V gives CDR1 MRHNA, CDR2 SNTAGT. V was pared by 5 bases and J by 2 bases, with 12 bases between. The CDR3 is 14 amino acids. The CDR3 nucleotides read TGTGCCAGCAGTTTCGACAGACCCAACACTGAAGCTTTCTTT. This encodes CASSFDRPNTEAFF.

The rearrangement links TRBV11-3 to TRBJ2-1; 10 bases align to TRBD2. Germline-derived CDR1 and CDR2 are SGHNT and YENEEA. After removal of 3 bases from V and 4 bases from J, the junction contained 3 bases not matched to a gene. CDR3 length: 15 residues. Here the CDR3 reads CASSLPSGGYNEQFF. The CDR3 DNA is TGTGCCAGCAGCTTGCCTAGCGGGGGTTACAATGAGCAGTTCTTC.

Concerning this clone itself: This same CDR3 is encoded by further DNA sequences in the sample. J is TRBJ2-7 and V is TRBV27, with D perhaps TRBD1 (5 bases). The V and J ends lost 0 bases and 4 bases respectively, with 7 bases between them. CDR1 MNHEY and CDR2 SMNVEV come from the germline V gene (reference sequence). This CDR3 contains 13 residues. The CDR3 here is CASSLSPGYEQYF. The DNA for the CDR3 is TGTGCCAGCAGTTTATCGCCAGGGTACGAGCAGTACTTC.

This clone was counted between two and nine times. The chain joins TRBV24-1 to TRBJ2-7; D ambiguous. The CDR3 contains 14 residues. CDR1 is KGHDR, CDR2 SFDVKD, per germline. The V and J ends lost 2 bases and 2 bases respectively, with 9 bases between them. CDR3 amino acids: CATSDSQATYEQYF. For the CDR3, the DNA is TGTGCCACCAGTGATTCCCAGGCGACCTACGAGCAGTACTTC.

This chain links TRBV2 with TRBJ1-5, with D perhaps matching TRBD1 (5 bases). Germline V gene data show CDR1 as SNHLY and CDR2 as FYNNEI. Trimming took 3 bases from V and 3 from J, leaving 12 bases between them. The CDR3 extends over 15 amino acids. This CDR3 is CASSEGEVSNQPQHF. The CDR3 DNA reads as TGTGCCAGCAGTGAGGGGGAGGTTTCCAATCAGCCCCAGCATTTT.

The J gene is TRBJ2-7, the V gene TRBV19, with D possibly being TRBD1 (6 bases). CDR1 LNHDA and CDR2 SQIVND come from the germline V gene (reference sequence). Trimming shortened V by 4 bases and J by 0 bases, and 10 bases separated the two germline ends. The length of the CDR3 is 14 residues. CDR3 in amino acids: CASSTTGSSYEQYF. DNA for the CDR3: TGTGCCAGTAGTACAACAGGGAGCTCCTACGAGCAGTACTTC.

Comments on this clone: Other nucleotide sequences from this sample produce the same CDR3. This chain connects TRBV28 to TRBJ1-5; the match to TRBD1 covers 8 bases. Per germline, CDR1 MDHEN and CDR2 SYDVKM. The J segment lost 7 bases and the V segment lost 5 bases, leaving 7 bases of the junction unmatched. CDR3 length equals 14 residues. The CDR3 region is CASSPGQGRQPQHF. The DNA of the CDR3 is TGTGCCAGCAGTCCTGGACAGGGTCGCCAGCCCCAGCATTTT.